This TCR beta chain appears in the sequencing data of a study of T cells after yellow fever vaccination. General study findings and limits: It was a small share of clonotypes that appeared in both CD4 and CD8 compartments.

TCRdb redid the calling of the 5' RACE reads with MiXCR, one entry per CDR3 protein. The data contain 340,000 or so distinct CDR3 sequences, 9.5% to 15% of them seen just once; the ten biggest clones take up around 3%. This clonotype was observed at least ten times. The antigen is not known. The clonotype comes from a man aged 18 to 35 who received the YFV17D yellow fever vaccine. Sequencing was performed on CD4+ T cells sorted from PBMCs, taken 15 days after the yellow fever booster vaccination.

CDR3 amino acids: CASSQETGSTQETQYF. CDR3 DNA sequence: TGCGCCAGCAGCCAAGAAACGGGGAGTACTCAAGAGACCCAGTACTTC. The V and J genes are TRBV4-3 and TRBJ2-5; a possible D gene is TRBD2 (5 bases). The CDR3 consists of 16 residues. The V and J ends lost 0 bases and 2 bases respectively, with 13 bases between them. Germline lookup yields CDR1 LGHNA and CDR2 YSLEER.